A selection of T cell receptor beta chains follows, all from one sample in a study of shared clonotypes between healthy human individuals. Sequencing was performed with immunoSEQ multiplex PCR; in TCRdb, only in-frame clones are kept and a portion is missing. The sample holds about 2.2 million clones, about 92% seen once. Sequenced material: naive CD8+ T cells from PBMCs. The receptors shown here come from a man aged 18 to 30 in good health. Some clones in this sample may be carry-over from other donors' samples. Each CDR3 is given with its conserved first and last residue. A D gene is named only where the DNA matches it firmly. The listing skips clone size in some rows; elsewhere it reads once, few, many or a size class.

>.|TRBJ1-2|.|TRBV27
CASRKGSNGYTF
TGTGCCAGCAGAAAGGGTTCGAACGGCTACACCTTC
>.|TRBJ2-3|TRBD2|TRBV9
CASSEARRLAGSNTQYF
TGTGCCAGCAGCGAGGCCCGTAGACTAGCGGGATCGAATACGCAGTATTTT
>.|TRBJ1-5|.|TRBV27
CASSSNLDTGFRNQPQHF
TGTGCCAGCAGTTCAAACCTAGATACAGGTTTCCGCAATCAGCCCCAGCATTTT
>.|TRBJ2-7|.|TRBV21-1
CASIPFAGRSYEQYF
TGTGCCAGCATCCCGTTCGCGGGACGGTCCTACGAGCAGTACTTC
>.|TRBJ2-5|TRBD2|TRBV28
CASSLLAGEAETQYF
TGTGCCAGCAGCTTGCTAGCGGGAGAAGCAGAGACCCAGTACTTC
>once|TRBJ1-1|TRBD1|TRBV13
CASSLGQGGETEAFF
TGTGCCAGCAGCTTAGGACAGGGGGGTGAGACTGAAGCTTTCTTT
>.|TRBJ2-3|.|TRBV7-3
CASSLELTPDTQYF
TGTGCCAGCAGCTTAGAACTGACCCCAGATACGCAGTATTTT
>.|TRBJ2-7|.|TRBV2
CASSYRESSYEQYF
TGTGCCAGCAGTTACAGGGAAAGCTCCTACGAGCAGTACTTC
>.|TRBJ2-1|.|TRBV27
CASSWLSNNEQFF
TGTGCCAGCAGTTGGCTTTCCAACAATGAGCAGTTCTTC
>.|TRBJ2-7|.|TRBV27
CASSPIGHPYEQYF
TGTGCCAGCAGCCCAATAGGGCACCCCTACGAGCAGTACTTC
>.|TRBJ1-1|.|TRBV7-8
CASSLGGAFLLNTEAFF
TGTGCCAGCAGCTTGGGTGGGGCGTTCCTGTTGAACACTGAAGCTTTCTTT
>.|TRBJ2-1|TRBD1|TRBV27
CASRPFGTGVRNEQFF
TGTGCCAGCCGTCCTTTTGGGACAGGGGTTCGCAATGAGCAGTTCTTC
>.|TRBJ2-7|.|TRBV5-8
CASGDSYEQYF
TGTGCCAGCGGCGATAGCTACGAGCAGTACTTC
>.|TRBJ2-7|TRBD1|TRBV5-6
CASSSETGVWEQYF
TGTGCCAGCAGTTCCGAGACAGGGGTGTGGGAGCAGTACTTC
>.|TRBJ2-7|TRBD1|TRBV11-2
CASSLADRGTPYEQYF
TGTGCCAGCAGCTTAGCCGACAGGGGGACCCCCTACGAGCAGTACTTC
>.|TRBJ2-5|TRBD1|TRBV4-3
CASSPGQGDQETQYF
TGCGCCAGCAGCCCGGGACAGGGGGACCAAGAGACCCAGTACTTC
>.|TRBJ1-5|TRBD1|TRBV7-6
CASSFGTGDRSNQPQHF
TGTGCCAGCAGCTTCGGGACAGGGGACCGCAGCAATCAGCCCCAGCATTTT
>.|TRBJ2-2|TRBD1|TRBV15
CATASRQGLTSDTGELFF
TGTGCCACCGCCTCTAGACAGGGGCTAACCTCGGACACCGGGGAGCTGTTTTTT
>.|TRBJ2-2|TRBD2|TRBV4-1
CASKLAGNTGELFF
TGCGCCAGCAAACTAGCGGGAAACACCGGGGAGCTGTTTTTT
>.|TRBJ2-7|.|TRBV29-1
CSVVGQGIYEQYF
TGCAGCGTTGTTGGTCAGGGAATCTACGAGCAGTACTTC
>few|TRBJ1-5|.|TRBV28
CASSLRFVSNQPQHF
TGTGCCAGCAGTTTAAGGTTCGTCAGCAATCAGCCCCAGCATTTT
>.|TRBJ2-7|TRBD2|TRBV4-3
CASSQVLAGGPYEQYF
TGCGCCAGCAGCCAAGTACTAGCGGGGGGGCCCTACGAGCAGTACTTC
>.|TRBJ1-1|TRBD1|TRBV9
CASSPSRQGPVAFF
TGTGCCAGCAGCCCTTCCCGACAGGGGCCCGTAGCTTTCTTT
>.|TRBJ2-4|.|TRBV9
CASSVVGRGIQYF
TGTGCCAGCAGCGTAGTGGGGCGCGGCATTCAGTACTTC
>.|TRBJ2-1|TRBD2|TRBV7-9
CASSLSWTSHNEQFF
TGTGCCAGCAGCCTCTCCTGGACTAGTCACAATGAGCAGTTCTTC
>.|TRBJ2-1|.|TRBV13
CASSLFAHNNEQFF
TGTGCCAGCAGCTTATTTGCGCACAACAATGAGCAGTTCTTC
>.|TRBJ2-7|.|TRBV5-1
CASSLNVFRSYEQYF
TGCGCCAGCAGCTTGAATGTTTTTCGCTCCTACGAGCAGTACTTC
>.|TRBJ1-1|TRBD1|TRBV6-1
CASRMGQTLNTEAFF
TGTGCCAGCAGGATGGGACAGACCTTGAACACTGAAGCTTTCTTT
>.|TRBJ1-1|.|TRBV6-1
CASLFSHGPREAFF
TGTGCCAGCCTTTTCTCCCACGGGCCGAGGGAAGCTTTCTTT
>.|TRBJ1-1|.|TRBV7-8
CASSSRHEPEAFF
TGTGCCAGCAGCTCCCGGCACGAGCCTGAAGCTTTCTTT